This TCR beta chain was documented in a study of monozygotic twins with inflammatory bowel disease. Whole-study results and caveats: Repertoire similarity was not found to differ between concordant and discordant twins, possibly from limited power. Neither one strong signal nor one clonotype associated with IBD was supported.

The germline gives CDR1 MNHEY, CDR2 SVGEGT. This CDR3 has 17 residues. With regard to this clonotype: Its antigen is not identified.

TCRdb reprocessed the 5' RACE reads, with one entry per CDR3 protein and no DNA. In total, the table holds over 150,000 distinct CDR3 sequences. The rearrangement links TRBV6-2 or TRBV6-3 to TRBJ2-5. Sequencing was performed on blood. The sequence was obtained from a human donor with ulcerative colitis or Crohn's disease, or a healthy co-twin of an affected twin (not recorded which). The CDR3 reads CASSSRLRRIEQETQYF.